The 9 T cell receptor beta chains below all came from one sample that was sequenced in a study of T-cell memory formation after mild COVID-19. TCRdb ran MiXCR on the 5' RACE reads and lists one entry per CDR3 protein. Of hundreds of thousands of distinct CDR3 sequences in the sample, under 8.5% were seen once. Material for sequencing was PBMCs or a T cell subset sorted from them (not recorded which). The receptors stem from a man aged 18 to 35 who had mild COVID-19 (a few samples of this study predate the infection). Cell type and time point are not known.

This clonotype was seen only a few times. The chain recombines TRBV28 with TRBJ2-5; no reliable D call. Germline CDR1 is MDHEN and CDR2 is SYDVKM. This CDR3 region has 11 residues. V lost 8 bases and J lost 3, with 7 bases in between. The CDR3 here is CASQTEETQYF. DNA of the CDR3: TGTGCCAGCCAGACCGAAGAGACCCAGTACTTC.

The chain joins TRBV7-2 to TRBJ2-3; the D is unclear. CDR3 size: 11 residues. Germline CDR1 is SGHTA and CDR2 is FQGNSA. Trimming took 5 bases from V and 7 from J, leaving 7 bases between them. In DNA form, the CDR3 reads TGTGCCAGCAGCAGCCGTCATACGCAGTATTTT. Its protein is CASSSRHTQYF.

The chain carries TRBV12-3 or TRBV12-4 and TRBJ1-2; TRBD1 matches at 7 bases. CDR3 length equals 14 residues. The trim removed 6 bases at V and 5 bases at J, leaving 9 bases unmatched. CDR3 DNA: TGTGCCAGCAGCACCCTGGGACAGACTTATGGCTACACCTTC. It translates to CASSTLGQTYGYTF.

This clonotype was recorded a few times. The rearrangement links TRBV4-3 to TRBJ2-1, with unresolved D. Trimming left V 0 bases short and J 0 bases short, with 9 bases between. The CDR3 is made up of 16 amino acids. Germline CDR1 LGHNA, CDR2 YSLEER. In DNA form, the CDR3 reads TGCGCCAGCAGCCAAGATACCTACAACTCCTACAATGAGCAGTTCTTC. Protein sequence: CASSQDTYNSYNEQFF.

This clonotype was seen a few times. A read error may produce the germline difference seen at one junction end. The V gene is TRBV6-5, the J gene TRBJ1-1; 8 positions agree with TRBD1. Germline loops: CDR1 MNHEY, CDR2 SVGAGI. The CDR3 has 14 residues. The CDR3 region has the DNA TGTGCCAGCAGTTACCGGACAGGGAACACTGTAGCTTTCTTT. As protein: CASSYRTGNTVAFF.

The DNA of the CDR3 is TGTGCCAGCCAGGCGCGCGGGGGGGGGCCAGATACGCAGTATTTT. Protein: CASQARGGGPDTQYF. V gene TRBV7-2 combines with J gene TRBJ2-3, with TRBD2 matching over 9 bases. J was trimmed by 4 bases and V by 8 bases; bases with no gene match: 10. Germline V lookup: CDR1 SGHTA, CDR2 FQGNSA. The CDR3 contains 15 residues.

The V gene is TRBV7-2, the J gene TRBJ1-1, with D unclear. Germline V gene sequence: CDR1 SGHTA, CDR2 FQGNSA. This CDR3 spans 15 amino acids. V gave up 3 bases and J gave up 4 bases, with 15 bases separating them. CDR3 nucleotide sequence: TGTGCCAGCAGCTTCGCACCCCTCCGGGGCACTGAAGCTTTCTTT. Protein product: CASSFAPLRGTEAFF.

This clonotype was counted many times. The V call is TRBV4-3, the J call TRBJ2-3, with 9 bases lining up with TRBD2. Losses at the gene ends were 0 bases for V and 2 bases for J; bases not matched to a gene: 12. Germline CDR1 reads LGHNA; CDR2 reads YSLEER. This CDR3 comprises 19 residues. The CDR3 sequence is CASSQDTPSGGGATDTQYF. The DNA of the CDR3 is TGCGCCAGCAGCCAAGACACCCCGTCTGGCGGGGGGGCCACAGATACGCAGTATTTT.

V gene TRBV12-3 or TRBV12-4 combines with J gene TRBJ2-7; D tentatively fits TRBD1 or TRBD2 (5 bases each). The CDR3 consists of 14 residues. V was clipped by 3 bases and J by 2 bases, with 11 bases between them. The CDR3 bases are TGTGCCAGCAGTTTCGGAAGGGGAGCCTACGAGCAGTACTTC. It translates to CASSFGRGAYEQYF.